Listed below are T cell receptor beta chains from one sample, sequenced in a study of T cell responses to AZD1222 COVID-19 vaccine. The repertoire was sequenced with immunoSEQ multiplex PCR; TCRdb's copy has only in-frame clones and lacks some. The table includes some 84,000 clones, 87% detected once. The sequencing used peripheral blood, collected 28 days after the second AZD1222 dose. These receptors were collected from an adult who received the AZD1222 COVID-19 vaccine. The CDR3 runs from the conserved cysteine through the conserved F or W. A D gene is named only where the DNA matches it firmly. Clone size is given for some rows only: seen once, a few or many times, or a class if the clone is expanded.

J gene | V gene | clone size | D gene | CDR3 DNA | CDR3 protein
TRBJ2-7 | TRBV20-1 | - | - | TGCAGTGCTAGGGCGTCCGAGCAGTACTTC | CSARASEQYF
TRBJ1-3 | TRBV4-3 | - | - | TGCGCCAGCAGCCAGGCCGAGGGAAGGTCTGGAAACACCATATATTTT | CASSQAEGRSGNTIYF
TRBJ2-7 | TRBV4-3 | - | - | TGCGCCAGCAGCCAAGATCGGAGTTACTTCTACGAGCAGTACTTC | CASSQDRSYFYEQYF
TRBJ1-4 | TRBV5-6 | - | TRBD1 | TGTGCCAGCAGCTTGCCGGGACAGGTTGAAAAACTGTTTTTT | CASSLPGQVEKLFF
TRBJ1-3 | TRBV6-5 | - | - | TGTGCCAGCAGTTTACAGGGAGACACCATATATTTT | CASSLQGDTIYF
TRBJ2-7 | TRBV15 | - | TRBD1 | TGTGCCACCAGCAGCGGGACAGGGTTGGACGAGCAGTACTTC | CATSSGTGLDEQYF
TRBJ1-2 | TRBV7-9 | once | - | TGTGCCAGCAGCTTAGATAGCTATTCTGCAGACGAATATGGCTACACCTTC | CASSLDSYSADEYGYTF
TRBJ1-1 | TRBV2 | once | - | TGTGCCAGCAGTGAACAGGGGCGCACTGAAGCTTTCTTT | CASSEQGRTEAFF
TRBJ2-7 | TRBV21-1 | - | - | TGTGCCAGCAGCAAGGGGACAGGGGGCATGAACGAGCAGTACTTC | CASSKGTGGMNEQYF
TRBJ2-3 | TRBV5-1 | - | - | TGCGCCAGCAGCTTGGCCCAGGCCACAGATACGCAGTATTTT | CASSLAQATDTQYF
TRBJ2-5 | TRBV9 | - | - | TGTGCCAGCAGCGTAGCCGACCGACCAGAGACCCAGTACTTC | CASSVADRPETQYF
TRBJ2-7 | TRBV19 | - | TRBD1 | TGTGCCAGTAGTCCGCGGACAGGGGTAAGCTCCTACGAGCAGTACTTC | CASSPRTGVSSYEQYF
TRBJ1-1 | TRBV19 | - | - | TGTGCCAGTAGTTTGGGTGGGACAAAGTATGAAGCTTTCTTT | CASSLGGTKYEAFF
TRBJ1-2 | TRBV27 | few | TRBD1 | TGTGCCAGCAGTCCCGCGGGAGGGGGCTCGCACTATGGCTACACCTTC | CASSPAGGGSHYGYTF
TRBJ2-7 | TRBV5-1 | - | TRBD1 | TGCGCCAGCAGCTTGGACGGGACAGGGGTTCGGTACGAGCAGTACTTC | CASSLDGTGVRYEQYF
TRBJ2-7 | TRBV19 | - | - | TGTGCCAGTAGGGGTCCGGGGCTGGTATACGAGCAGTACTTC | CASRGPGLVYEQYF
TRBJ1-2 | TRBV5-5 | once | - | TGTGCCAGCAGCTTGGCCTCTTCCAACCACTATGGCTACACCTTC | CASSLASSNHYGYTF
TRBJ2-3 | TRBV18 | - | - | TGTGCCAGCTCACCGTTGCGGGACAAACTCACAGATACGCAGTATTTT | CASSPLRDKLTDTQYF
TRBJ2-5 | TRBV5-1 | - | TRBD1 | TGCGCCAGCAGCTCCACCGGGACAGGGGGGGAGACCCAGTACTTC | CASSSTGTGGETQYF
TRBJ2-6 | TRBV16 | - | - | TGTGCCAGCAGCCAATATGCTGGGGCCAACGTCCTGACTTTC | CASSQYAGANVLTF
TRBJ1-2 | TRBV5-6 | - | - | TGTGCCAGCAGCGCGGCCTCGGGGGGCTACACCTTC | CASSAASGGYTF
TRBJ1-6 | TRBV7-2 | - | - | TGTGCCAGCAGCTCTCCGGCCTTCTATAATTCACCCCTCCACTTT | CASSSPAFYNSPLHF
TRBJ1-6 | TRBV6-5 | - | - | TGTGCCAGCAGTTACCCCCTTTCACCCCTCCACTTT | CASSYPLSPLHF
TRBJ2-6 | TRBV5-1 | few | - | TGCGCCAGCAGCTTGGGACAGATCTCTGGGGCCAACGTCCTGACTTTC | CASSLGQISGANVLTF
TRBJ2-7 | TRBV18 | - | - | TGTGCCAGCTCACCAGCCGGCGCGGGACAGCCCCACGAGCAGTACTTC | CASSPAGAGQPHEQYF
TRBJ2-7 | TRBV7-2 | - | - | TGTGCCAGCAGCTTCTTCGACGGGTTTTCCTACGAGCAGTACTTC | CASSFFDGFSYEQYF
TRBJ1-1 | TRBV14 | - | TRBD1 | TGTGCCAGCAGCCCACCGGGGACAGGGCTGGAAGCTTTCTTT | CASSPPGTGLEAFF
TRBJ2-1 | TRBV7-3 | - | - | TGTGCCAGCACCCTGGGGGCGGGGCGCTCCTACAATGAGCAGTTCTTC | CASTLGAGRSYNEQFF
TRBJ1-2 | TRBV5-1 | - | - | TGCGCCAGCAGCTTGCTTCCGGGAAACTATGGCTACACCTTC | CASSLLPGNYGYTF
TRBJ2-7 | TRBV3-1/TRBV3-2 | - | TRBD1 | TGTGCCAGCAGCCAAGGGACAGGGTACGAGCAGTACTTC | CASSQGTGYEQYF
TRBJ2-7 | TRBV2 | - | - | TGTGCCAGCAGTGGGGGGGACGGTTCTTACGAGCAGTACTTC | CASSGGDGSYEQYF
TRBJ1-1 | TRBV6-1 | - | - | TGTGCCAGCAGTGAACCAGGGGCGAACACTGAAGCTTTCTTT | CASSEPGANTEAFF
TRBJ2-5 | TRBV18 | - | TRBD2 | TGTGCCAGCTCACCAGGCGGGGGGCGCGCCCACGAGACCCAGTACTTC | CASSPGGGRAHETQYF